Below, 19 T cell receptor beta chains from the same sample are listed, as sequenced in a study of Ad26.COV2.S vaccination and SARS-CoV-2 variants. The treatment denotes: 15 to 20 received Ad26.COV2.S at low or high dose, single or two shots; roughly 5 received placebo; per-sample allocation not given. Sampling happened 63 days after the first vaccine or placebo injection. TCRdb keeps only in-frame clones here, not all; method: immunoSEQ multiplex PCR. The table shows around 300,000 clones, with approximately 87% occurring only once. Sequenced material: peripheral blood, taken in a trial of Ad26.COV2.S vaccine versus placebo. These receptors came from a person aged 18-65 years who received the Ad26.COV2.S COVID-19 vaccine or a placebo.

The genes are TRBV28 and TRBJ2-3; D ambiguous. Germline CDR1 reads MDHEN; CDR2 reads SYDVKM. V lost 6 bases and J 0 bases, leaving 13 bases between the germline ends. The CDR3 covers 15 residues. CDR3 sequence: CASSPTETSTDTQYF. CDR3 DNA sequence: TGTGCCAGCAGCCCAACAGAGACTAGCACAGATACGCAGTATTTT. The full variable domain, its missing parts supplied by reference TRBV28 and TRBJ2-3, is DVKVTQSSRYLVKRTGEKVFLECVQDMDHENMFWYRQDPGLGLRLIYFSYDVKMKEKGDIPEGYSVSREKKERFSLILESASTNQTSMYLCASSPTETSTDTQYFGPGTRLTVL.

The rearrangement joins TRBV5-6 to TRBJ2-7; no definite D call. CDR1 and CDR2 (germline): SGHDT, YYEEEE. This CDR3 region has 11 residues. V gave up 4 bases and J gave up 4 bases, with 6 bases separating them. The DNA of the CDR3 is TGTGCCAGCAGCGTCAGGTACGAGCAGTACTTC. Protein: CASSVRYEQYF.

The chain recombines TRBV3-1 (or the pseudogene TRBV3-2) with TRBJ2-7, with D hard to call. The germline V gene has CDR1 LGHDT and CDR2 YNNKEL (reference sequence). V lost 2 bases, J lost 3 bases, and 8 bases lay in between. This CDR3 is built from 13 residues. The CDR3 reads CASSQPQFYEQYV. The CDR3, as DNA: TGTGCCAGCAGCCAACCCCAGTTCTACGAGCAGTACGTC.

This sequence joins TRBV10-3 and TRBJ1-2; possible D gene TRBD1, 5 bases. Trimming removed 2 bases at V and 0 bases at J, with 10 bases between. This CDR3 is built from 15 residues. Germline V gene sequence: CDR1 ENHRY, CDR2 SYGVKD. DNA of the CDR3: TGTGCCATCAGTGAGAGAGGGGAAGCTAACTATGGCTACACCTTC. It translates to CAISERGEANYGYTF.

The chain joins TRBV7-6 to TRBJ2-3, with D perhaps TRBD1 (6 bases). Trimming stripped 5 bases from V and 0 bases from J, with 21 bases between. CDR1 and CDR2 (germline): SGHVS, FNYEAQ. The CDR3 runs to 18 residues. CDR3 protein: CASSPSVVMGASTDTQYF. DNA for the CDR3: TGTGCCAGCAGCCCCTCAGTGGTTATGGGGGCGAGCACAGATACGCAGTATTTT.

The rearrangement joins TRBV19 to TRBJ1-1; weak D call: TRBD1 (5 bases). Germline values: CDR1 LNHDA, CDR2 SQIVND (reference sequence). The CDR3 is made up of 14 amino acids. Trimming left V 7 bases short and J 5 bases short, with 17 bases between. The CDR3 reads CASTHPGGGTEAFF. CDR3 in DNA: TGTGCCAGTACTCACCCCGGGGGGGGGACTGAAGCTTTCTTT.

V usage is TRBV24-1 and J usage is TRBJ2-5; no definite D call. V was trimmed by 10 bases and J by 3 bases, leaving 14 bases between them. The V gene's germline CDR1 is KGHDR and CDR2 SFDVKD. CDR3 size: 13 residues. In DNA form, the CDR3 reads TGTGCCACTCAATCGAGCAATGAAGAGACCCAGTACTTC. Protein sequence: CATQSSNEETQYF.

The CDR3 DNA is TGTGCCAGCTCACCAGAGGGGCTAGAAGACACCATATATTTT. This gives the protein CASSPEGLEDTIYF. The rearrangement joins TRBV18 to TRBJ1-3; possibly TRBD1 for D (5 bases). The CDR3 length is 14 residues. From germline, CDR1 is KGHSH and CDR2 LQKENI. Trimming left V 2 bases short and J 8 bases short, with 13 bases between. The complete variable domain, with remaining parts taken from reference TRBV18 and TRBJ1-3, reads NAGVMQNPRHLVRRRGQEARLRCSPMKGHSHVYWYRQLPEEGLKFMVYLQKENIIDESGMPKERFSAEFPKEGPSILRIQQVVRGDSAAYFCASSPEGLEDTIYFGEGSWLTVV.

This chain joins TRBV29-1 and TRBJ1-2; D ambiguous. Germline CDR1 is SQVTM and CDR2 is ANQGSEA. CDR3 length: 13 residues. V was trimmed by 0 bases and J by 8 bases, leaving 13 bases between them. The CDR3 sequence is CSVEDVGSRGYTF. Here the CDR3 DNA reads TGCAGCGTTGAAGATGTGGGGTCGAGGGGCTACACCTTC.

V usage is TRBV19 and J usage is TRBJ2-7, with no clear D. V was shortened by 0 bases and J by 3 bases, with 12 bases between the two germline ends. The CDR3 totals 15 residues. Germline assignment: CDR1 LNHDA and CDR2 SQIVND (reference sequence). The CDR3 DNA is TGTGCCAGTAGTATAGATCTATCAGACGGCTACGAGCAGTACTTC. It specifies CASSIDLSDGYEQYF. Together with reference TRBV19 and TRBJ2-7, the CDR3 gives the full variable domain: DGGITQSPKYLFRKEGQNVTLSCEQNLNHDAMYWYRQDPGQGLRLIYYSQIVNDFQKGDIAEGYSVSREKKESFPLTVTSAQKNPTAFYLCASSIDLSDGYEQYFGPGTRLTVT.

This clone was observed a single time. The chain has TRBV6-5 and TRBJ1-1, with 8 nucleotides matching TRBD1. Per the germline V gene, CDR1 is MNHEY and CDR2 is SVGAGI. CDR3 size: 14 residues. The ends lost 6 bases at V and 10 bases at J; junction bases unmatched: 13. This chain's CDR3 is CASSAGQGTGGAFF. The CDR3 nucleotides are TGTGCCAGCAGCGCCGGACAGGGAACTGGGGGAGCTTTCTTT.

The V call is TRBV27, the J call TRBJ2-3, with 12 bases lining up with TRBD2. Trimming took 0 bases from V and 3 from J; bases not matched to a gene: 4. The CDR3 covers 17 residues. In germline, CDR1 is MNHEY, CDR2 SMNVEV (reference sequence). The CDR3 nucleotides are TGTGCCAGCAGTTTATCGTCGCTAGCGGGAGGGACAGATACGCAGTATTTT. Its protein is CASSLSSLAGGTDTQYF.

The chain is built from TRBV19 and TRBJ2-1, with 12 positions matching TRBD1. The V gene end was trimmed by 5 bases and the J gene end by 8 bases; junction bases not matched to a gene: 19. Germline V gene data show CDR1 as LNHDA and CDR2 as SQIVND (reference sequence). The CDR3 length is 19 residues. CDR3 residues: CASSDTGTGGVFPFDEQFF. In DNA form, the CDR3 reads TGTGCCAGTAGTGATACCGGGACAGGGGGCGTTTTCCCCTTCGATGAGCAGTTCTTC.

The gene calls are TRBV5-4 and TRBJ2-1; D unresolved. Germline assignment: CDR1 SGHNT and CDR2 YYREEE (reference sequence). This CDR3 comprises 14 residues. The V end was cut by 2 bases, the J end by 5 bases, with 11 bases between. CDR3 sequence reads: CASSFVKTHNEQFF. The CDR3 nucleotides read TGTGCCAGCAGCTTTGTAAAAACTCACAATGAGCAGTTCTTC.

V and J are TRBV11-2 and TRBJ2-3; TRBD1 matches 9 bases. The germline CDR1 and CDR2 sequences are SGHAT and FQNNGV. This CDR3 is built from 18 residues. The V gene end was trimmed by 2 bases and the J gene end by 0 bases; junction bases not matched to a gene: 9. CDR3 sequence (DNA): TGTGCCAGCAGCTTAACACAGGGGGCGCGGGTTAGCACAGATACGCAGTATTTT. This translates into CASSLTQGARVSTDTQYF.

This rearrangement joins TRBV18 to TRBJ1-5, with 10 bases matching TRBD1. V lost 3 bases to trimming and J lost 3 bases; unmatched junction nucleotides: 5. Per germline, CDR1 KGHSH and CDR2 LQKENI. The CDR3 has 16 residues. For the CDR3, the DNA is TGTGCCAGCTCACCCTGGACAGGGGGAGACAATCAGCCCCAGCATTTT. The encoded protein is CASSPWTGGDNQPQHF.

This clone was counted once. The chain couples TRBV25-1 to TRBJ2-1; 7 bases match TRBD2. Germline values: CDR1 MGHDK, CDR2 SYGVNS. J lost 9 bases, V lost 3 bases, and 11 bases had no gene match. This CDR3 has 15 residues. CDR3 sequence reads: CASSDPPGGGGEQFF. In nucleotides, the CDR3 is TGTGCCAGCAGTGACCCCCCGGGGGGTGGGGGTGAGCAGTTCTTC. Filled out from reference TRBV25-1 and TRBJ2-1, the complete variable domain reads EADIYQTPRYLVIGTGKKITLECSQTMGHDKMYWYQQDPGMELHLIHYSYGVNSTEKGDLSSESTVSRIRTEHFPLTLESARPSHTSQYLCASSDPPGGGGEQFFGPGTRLTVL.

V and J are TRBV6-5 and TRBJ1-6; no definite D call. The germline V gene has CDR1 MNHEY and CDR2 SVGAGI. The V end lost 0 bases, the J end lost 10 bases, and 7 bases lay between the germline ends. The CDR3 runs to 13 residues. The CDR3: CASSYSIPSPLHF. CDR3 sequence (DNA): TGTGCCAGCAGTTACTCCATTCCCTCACCCCTCCACTTT.

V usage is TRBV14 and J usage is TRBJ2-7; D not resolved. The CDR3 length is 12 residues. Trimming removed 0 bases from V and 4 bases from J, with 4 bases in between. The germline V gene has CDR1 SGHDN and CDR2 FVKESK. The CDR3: CASSQDWYEQYF. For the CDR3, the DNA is TGTGCCAGCAGCCAAGATTGGTACGAGCAGTACTTC.